This T cell receptor beta chain was sequenced during a study of blood T cell repertoires in COVID-19. Study details: Recovered status applied to Cohort 3 donors who had two consecutive negative PCRs. It also applied to those with clearance or with symptom resolution. Sites across the United States, Italy and Spain contributed samples from acute and convalescent COVID-19.

The table came from immunoSEQ multiplex PCR; TCRdb's copy has only in-frame clones and leaves some out. The sample records a few hundred thousand clones, about 87% being singletons. Trimming pared 1 base from V and 12 bases from J, leaving 18 bases between. The germline V gene has CDR1 LNHDA and CDR2 SQIVND (reference sequence). There are 14 residues in the CDR3. Participant age was roughly 18 to 89 years, and participants resided in 20 to 30 US areas. The chain uses TRBV19 and TRBJ1-1; D gene ambiguous. Material for sequencing was PBMCs or T cells enriched from blood (not recorded which). This clonotype was obtained from a man aged 35 to 55 in a cohort exposed to, infected with or recovered from COVID-19 (not recorded which). CDR3 coding DNA: TGTGCCAGTAGTATAGGACGGGAGGGTTCCGTACCTTTCTTT. Its protein is CASSIGREGSVPFF.